This T cell receptor beta chain was recorded in a study of blood T cells in healthy people across ages. In the study overall: The capture of about one barcoded beta molecule per two T cells was achieved by template switching. General observations from the study: TCR beta diversity correlated strongly with naive T cell percentage.

Germline V CDR1 and CDR2: DFQATT, SNEGSKA (reference sequence). This CDR3 region has 15 residues. Of note for this clonotype: Its antigen remains unidentified. Germline is not matched at one junction end, which may reflect a read error.

A second PCR, run for roughly 7 to 11 cycles, used a sample-barcoded 5' primer plus a J-beta primer mix. TCRdb ran MiXCR on the 5' RACE reads and lists one entry per CDR3 protein. Here the sample spans about 780,000 distinct CDR3 sequences, about half being singletons. The clonotype originates from an older man in good health. The sequenced sample was blood. The chain combines TRBV20-1 with TRBJ2-1; a possible D gene is TRBD2 (6 bases). CDR3 nucleotides: TGCAGTGCCAGAGACATAGCGGAAGGATACAATGAGCAGTTCTTC. Its translation is CSARDIAEGYNEQFF.